The 18 T cell receptor beta chains listed next were all sequenced from one sample in a study of T cells in Graves' hyperthyroidism and ophthalmopathy. From RNA transcripts, TCR beta CDR3 regions were amplified. HTBI primers were the set used in a first-round RT-PCR of the TCR CDR3. TCRdb recomputed calls from the multiplex PCR reads with MiXCR, one row per CDR3 protein. This sample has about 540,000 distinct CDR3 sequences, with 40% to 55% found just once. The sample was peripheral blood or thyroid tissue (not recorded which). All receptors come from a woman under 30 with Graves' hyperthyroidism.

This clonotype has only a few counts. The chain carries TRBV7-8 and TRBJ1-2, with 9 bases fitting TRBD1. V trimming: 6 bases; J trimming: 0 bases; junction bases outside the gene matches: 5. The germline V gene encodes CDR1 SGHVS and CDR2 FQNEAQ. There are 15 residues in the CDR3. The CDR3, as DNA: TGTGCCAGCAGACAGGGACAGGGAGCTAACTATGGCTACACCTTC. It yields the protein CASRQGQGANYGYTF. Drawing the rest from reference TRBV7-8 and TRBJ1-2, the complete variable domain is GAGVSQSPRYKVAKRGQDVALRCDPISGHVSLFWYQQALGQGPEFLTYFQNEAQLDKSGLPSDRFFAERPEGSVSTLKIQRTQQEDSAVYLCASRQGQGANYGYTFGSGTRLTVV.

This chain connects TRBV29-1 to TRBJ1-1; no reliable D call. This CDR3 region has 13 residues. The V end lost 6 bases, the J end lost 0 bases, and 11 bases lay between the germline ends. Per the germline V gene, CDR1 is SQVTM and CDR2 is ANQGSEA. CDR3 amino acids: CSVVRQLNTEAFF. The CDR3, as DNA: TGCAGCGTCGTAAGGCAGCTGAACACTGAAGCTTTCTTT.

The chain links TRBV2 to TRBJ1-4; TRBD1 agrees at 7 bases. Trimming cost V 5 bases and J 7 bases; bases outside gene matches: 10. This CDR3 has 15 residues. CDR1 and CDR2 (germline): SNHLY, FYNNEI. The CDR3 is CASSQQGWDTEKLFF. CDR3 coding DNA: TGTGCCAGCAGTCAACAGGGGTGGGACACTGAAAAACTGTTTTTT.

The rearrangement uses TRBV24-1 and TRBJ2-5; 10 bases align to TRBD1. Germline V gives CDR1 KGHDR, CDR2 SFDVKD. This CDR3 region has 17 residues. V lost 4 bases to trimming and J lost 0 bases; unmatched junction nucleotides: 7. The CDR3: CATSDLGQGRYQETQYF. The CDR3 DNA follows: TGTGCCACCAGTGACTTGGGACAGGGGCGGTACCAAGAGACCCAGTACTTC.

The V gene is TRBV2, the J gene TRBJ1-4; tentatively, D is TRBD1 (5 bases). Trimming pared 1 base from V and 8 bases from J, leaving 11 bases between. From germline, CDR1 is SNHLY and CDR2 FYNNEI. The CDR3 runs 14 residues. CDR3 in DNA: TGTGCCAGCAGTGAAGGGGGCAGTTTAGAAAAACTGTTTTTT. Protein sequence: CASSEGGSLEKLFF.

The chain combines TRBV6-5 with TRBJ2-5; possibly TRBD2 for D (7 bases). The germline CDR1 and CDR2 sequences are MNHEY and SVGAGI. V shed 7 bases and J shed 7 bases, with 16 bases lying between them. This CDR3 has 13 amino acids. CDR3 amino acids: CASTGLGGGTQYF. CDR3 coding DNA: TGTGCCAGCACCGGACTAGGAGGGGGGACCCAGTACTTC.

Comment on this clonotype: This may come from a read error, since a much larger clone is one base off. CDR3 bases: TGTGCCAGCAGCGTAGCGGGATTACGTGAGGCCCAGTACTTC. Its translation is CASSVAGLREAQYF. The chain uses TRBV7-3 and TRBJ2-5, with 8 nucleotides matching TRBD2. This CDR3 has 14 amino acids. Germline CDR1 is SGHTA and CDR2 is FQGTGA. J was trimmed by 9 bases and V by 5 bases; bases with no gene match: 11.

This rearrangement joins TRBV19 to TRBJ1-6; TRBD1 might be the D (5 bases). The CDR3 consists of 14 residues. Looked up from germline, CDR1 is LNHDA and CDR2 is SQIVND (reference sequence). V was trimmed by 2 bases and J by 7 bases, leaving 9 bases between them. CDR3 protein: CASSISQENSPLHF. The CDR3 coding sequence is TGTGCCAGTAGTATATCACAGGAGAATTCACCCCTCCACTTT.

The chain links TRBV9 to TRBJ1-2, with TRBD1 as a possible D gene (6 bases). The CDR3 has 14 residues. V lost 0 bases and J 3 bases, leaving 9 bases between the germline ends. Germline values: CDR1 SGDLS, CDR2 YYNGEE. This chain's CDR3 is CASSVAGGYYGYTF. The CDR3 bases are TGTGCCAGCAGCGTAGCTGGGGGCTACTATGGCTACACCTTC.

V and J are TRBV24-1 and TRBJ1-1, with unresolved D. Between the trimmed V and J ends, which lost 2 bases and 4 bases, there was a span of 7 bases. Germline CDR1 reads KGHDR; CDR2 reads SFDVKD. The CDR3 is 13 amino acids. The CDR3 is CATSDSGFTEAFF. Written as DNA, the CDR3 is TGTGCCACCAGTGATTCCGGGTTCACTGAAGCTTTCTTT.

This clonotype has only one observation. This chain connects TRBV19 to TRBJ1-5; TRBD1 is a possible D gene (6 bases). The V end lost 5 bases, the J end lost 0 bases, and 17 bases lay between the germline ends. The germline gives CDR1 LNHDA, CDR2 SQIVND (reference sequence). This CDR3 contains 17 residues. The CDR3 loop is CASSDKQGPYSNQPQHF. The CDR3 nucleotides read TGTGCCAGTAGTGATAAACAGGGCCCTTATAGCAATCAGCCCCAGCATTTT.

The rearrangement joins TRBV5-1 to TRBJ2-7; unclear D gene. Looked up from germline, CDR1 is SGHRS and CDR2 is YFSETQ. The CDR3 spans 14 residues. Trimming took off 1 base at V and 5 bases at J, with 13 bases between the two ends. CDR3 in DNA: TGCGCCAGCAGCTTGTTTAACCCCAACGACGAGCAGTACTTC. Its translation: CASSLFNPNDEQYF.

The chain recombines TRBV2 with TRBJ1-5; 7 positions match TRBD1. This CDR3 has 14 residues. Germline loops: CDR1 SNHLY, CDR2 FYNNEI. The trim removed 10 bases at V and 4 bases at J, leaving 10 bases unmatched. CDR3: CATSVAGGNQPQHF. The CDR3 DNA is TGTGCCACCAGCGTAGCAGGGGGTAATCAGCCCCAGCATTTT.

This chain uses TRBV25-1 with TRBJ1-2, with D perhaps TRBD1 (5 bases). Germline V gene sequence: CDR1 MGHDK, CDR2 SYGVNS. V dropped 4 bases and J dropped 10 bases, with 19 bases sitting between them. This CDR3 has 14 residues. The DNA for the CDR3 is TGTGCCAGCAGTGGACTTCGGGACGGCCTAGACTACACCTTC. It yields the protein CASSGLRDGLDYTF.

The rearrangement joins TRBV19 to TRBJ1-4; D not certain. Trimming took 0 bases from V and 4 from J, leaving 9 bases between them. Germline V gene data show CDR1 as LNHDA and CDR2 as SQIVND (reference sequence). CDR3 length: 15 residues. The chain's CDR3 is CASSIDGGINEKLFF. In nucleotides, the CDR3 is TGTGCCAGTAGTATAGACGGAGGGATTAATGAAAAACTGTTTTTT.

This CDR3 is CASSYFGANTEAFF. The CDR3 DNA is TGTGCCAGCAGTTATTTTGGGGCAAACACTGAAGCTTTCTTT. V usage is TRBV6-5 and J usage is TRBJ1-1, with D maybe TRBD1 (5 bases). Trimming took off 3 bases at V and 2 bases at J, with 10 bases between the two ends. From germline, CDR1 is MNHEY and CDR2 SVGAGI. This CDR3 is built from 14 residues.

About this clonotype: No conserved phenylalanine or tryptophan ends this CDR3, so it is likely a read error. No DNA is shown, since the ends of the CDR3 on it are uncertain; the CDR3 is the one TCRdb lists. This chain links TRBV7-9 with TRBJ2-7. Per the germline V gene, CDR1 is SEHNR and CDR2 is FQNEAQ (reference sequence). The CDR3 sequence runs 8 residues, both termini included. The CDR3 loop is CASSALTI.

This clonotype was observed many times. The genes are TRBV5-8 and TRBJ1-2, with 7 bases matching TRBD1. Germline-derived CDR1 and CDR2 are SGHTS and YDEGEE. The CDR3 covers 13 residues. J was trimmed by 6 bases and V by 0 bases; bases with no gene match: 2. The CDR3 nucleotides are TGTGCCAGCAGCTTGGTGACAGGGCATGGCTACACCTTC. The encoded protein is CASSLVTGHGYTF.